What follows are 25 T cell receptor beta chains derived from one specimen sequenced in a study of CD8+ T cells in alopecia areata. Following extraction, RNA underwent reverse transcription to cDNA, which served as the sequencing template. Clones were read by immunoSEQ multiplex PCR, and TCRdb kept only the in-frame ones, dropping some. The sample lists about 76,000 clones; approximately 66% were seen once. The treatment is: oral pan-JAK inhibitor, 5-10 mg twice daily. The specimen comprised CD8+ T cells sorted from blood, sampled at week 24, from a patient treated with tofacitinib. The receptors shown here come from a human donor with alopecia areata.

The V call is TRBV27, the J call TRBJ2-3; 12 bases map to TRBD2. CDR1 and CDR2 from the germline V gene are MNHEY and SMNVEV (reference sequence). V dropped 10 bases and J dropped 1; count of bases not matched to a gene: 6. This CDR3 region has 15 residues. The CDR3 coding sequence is TGTGCCATCGGGACTAGCGGGTATCGCACAGATACGCAGTATTTT. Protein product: CAIGTSGYRTDTQYF.

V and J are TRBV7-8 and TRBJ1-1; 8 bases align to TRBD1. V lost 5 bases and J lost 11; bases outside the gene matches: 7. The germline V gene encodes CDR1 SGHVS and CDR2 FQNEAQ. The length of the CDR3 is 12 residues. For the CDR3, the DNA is TGTGCCAGCAGCCCCCAGGGGGCGATGGCTTTCTTT. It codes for CASSPQGAMAFF.

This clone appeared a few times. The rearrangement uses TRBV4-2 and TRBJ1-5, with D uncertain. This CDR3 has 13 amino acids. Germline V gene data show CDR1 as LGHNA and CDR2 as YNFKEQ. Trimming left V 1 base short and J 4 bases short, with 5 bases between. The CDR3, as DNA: TGTGCCAGCAGCCAAGTCAATAATCAGCCCCAGCATTTT. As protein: CASSQVNNQPQHF.

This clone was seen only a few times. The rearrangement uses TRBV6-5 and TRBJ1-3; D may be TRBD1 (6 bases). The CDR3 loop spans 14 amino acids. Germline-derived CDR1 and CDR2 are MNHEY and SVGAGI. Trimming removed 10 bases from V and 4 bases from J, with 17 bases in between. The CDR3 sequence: CAIRNWTDGNTIYF. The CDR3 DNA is TGTGCCATCAGAAACTGGACAGACGGAAACACCATATATTTT.

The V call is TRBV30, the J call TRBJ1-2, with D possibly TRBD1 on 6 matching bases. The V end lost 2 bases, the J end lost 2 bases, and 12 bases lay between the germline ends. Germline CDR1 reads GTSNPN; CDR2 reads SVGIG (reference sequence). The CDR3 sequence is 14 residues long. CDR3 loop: CAWSLPGQNYGYTF. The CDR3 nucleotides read TGTGCCTGGAGTCTACCGGGACAAAACTATGGCTACACCTTC.

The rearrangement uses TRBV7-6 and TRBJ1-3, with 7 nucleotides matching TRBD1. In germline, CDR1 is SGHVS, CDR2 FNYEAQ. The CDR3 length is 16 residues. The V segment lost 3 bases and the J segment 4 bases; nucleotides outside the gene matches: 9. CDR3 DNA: TGTGCCAGCAGCTTCTTAGACAGGGTAGCCGGAAACACCATATATTTT. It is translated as CASSFLDRVAGNTIYF.

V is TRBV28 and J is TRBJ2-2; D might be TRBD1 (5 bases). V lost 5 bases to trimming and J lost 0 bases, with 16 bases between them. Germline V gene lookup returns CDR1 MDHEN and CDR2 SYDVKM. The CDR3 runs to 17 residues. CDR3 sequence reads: CASSPPSGAANTGELFF. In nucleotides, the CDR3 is TGTGCCAGCAGTCCCCCATCTGGGGCAGCGAACACCGGGGAGCTGTTTTTT.

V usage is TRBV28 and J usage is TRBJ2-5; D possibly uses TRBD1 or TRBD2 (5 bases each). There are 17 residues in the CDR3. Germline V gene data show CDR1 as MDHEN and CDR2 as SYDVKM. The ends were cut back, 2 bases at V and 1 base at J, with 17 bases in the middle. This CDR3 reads CASSLSGTHKAQETQYF. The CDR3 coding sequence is TGTGCCAGCAGTTTAAGTGGGACCCATAAGGCCCAAGAGACCCAGTACTTC.

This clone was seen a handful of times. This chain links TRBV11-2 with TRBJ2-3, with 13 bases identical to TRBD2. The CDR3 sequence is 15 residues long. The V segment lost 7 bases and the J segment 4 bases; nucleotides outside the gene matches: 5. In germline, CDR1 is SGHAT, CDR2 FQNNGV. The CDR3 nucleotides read TGTGCCAGCAAGGCCGGACTAGCGGGAGCAGATACGCAGTATTTT. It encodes CASKAGLAGADTQYF.

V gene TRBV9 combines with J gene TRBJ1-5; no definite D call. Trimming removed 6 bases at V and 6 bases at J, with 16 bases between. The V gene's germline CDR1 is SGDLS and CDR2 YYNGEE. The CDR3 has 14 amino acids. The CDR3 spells CASTLGVGPQPQHF. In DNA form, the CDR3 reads TGTGCCAGCACCTTAGGAGTAGGGCCTCAGCCCCAGCATTTT.

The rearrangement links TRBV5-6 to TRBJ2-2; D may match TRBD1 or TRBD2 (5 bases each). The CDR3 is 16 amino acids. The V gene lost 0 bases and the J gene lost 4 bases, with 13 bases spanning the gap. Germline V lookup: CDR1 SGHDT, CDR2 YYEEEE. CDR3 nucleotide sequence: TGTGCCAGCAGCTTGGTACGGGGCCAGGGCACCGGGGAGCTGTTTTTT. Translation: CASSLVRGQGTGELFF.

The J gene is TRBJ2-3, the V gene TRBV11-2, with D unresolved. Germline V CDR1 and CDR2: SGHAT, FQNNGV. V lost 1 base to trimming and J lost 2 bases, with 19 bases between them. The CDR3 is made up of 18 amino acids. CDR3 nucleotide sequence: TGTGCCAGCAGCTTAGGAACACCTCGTGTGCTATACACAGATACGCAGTATTTT. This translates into CASSLGTPRVLYTDTQYF. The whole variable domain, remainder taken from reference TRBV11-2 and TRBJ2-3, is EAGVAQSPRYKIIEKRQSVAFWCNPISGHATLYWYQQILGQGPKLLIQFQNNGVVDDSQLPKDRFSAERLKGVDSTLKIQPAKLEDSAVYLCASSLGTPRVLYTDTQYFGPGTRLTVL.

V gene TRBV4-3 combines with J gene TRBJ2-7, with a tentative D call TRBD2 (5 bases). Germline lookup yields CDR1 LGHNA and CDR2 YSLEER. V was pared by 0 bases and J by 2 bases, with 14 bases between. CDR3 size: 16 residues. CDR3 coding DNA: TGCGCCAGCAGCCAAGATTTGGTGGGAGCAACCTACGAGCAGTACTTC. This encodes CASSQDLVGATYEQYF.

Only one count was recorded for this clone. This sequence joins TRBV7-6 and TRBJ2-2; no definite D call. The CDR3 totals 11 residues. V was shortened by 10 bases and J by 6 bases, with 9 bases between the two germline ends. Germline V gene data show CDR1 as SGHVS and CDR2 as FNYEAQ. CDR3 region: CATTTAGELFF. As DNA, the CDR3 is TGTGCCACTACCACGGCCGGGGAGCTGTTTTTT.

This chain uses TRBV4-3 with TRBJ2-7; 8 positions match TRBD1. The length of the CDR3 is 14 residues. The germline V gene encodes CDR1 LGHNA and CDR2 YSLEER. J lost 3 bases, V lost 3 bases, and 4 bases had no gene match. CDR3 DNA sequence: TGCGCCAGCAGCCAGGACAGGGCGGGCTACGAGCAGTACTTC. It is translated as CASSQDRAGYEQYF.

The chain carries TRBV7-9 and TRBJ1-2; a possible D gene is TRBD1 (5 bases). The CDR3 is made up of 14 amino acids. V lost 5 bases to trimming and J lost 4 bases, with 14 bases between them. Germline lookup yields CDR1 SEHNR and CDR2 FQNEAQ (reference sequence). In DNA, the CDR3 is TGTGCCAGCAGCCCAACGACAGATCCCTATGGCTACACCTTC. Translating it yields CASSPTTDPYGYTF.

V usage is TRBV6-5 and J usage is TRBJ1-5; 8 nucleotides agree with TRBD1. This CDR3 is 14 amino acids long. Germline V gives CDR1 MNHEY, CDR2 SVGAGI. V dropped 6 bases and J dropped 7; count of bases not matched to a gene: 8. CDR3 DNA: TGTGCCAGCAGCGAAGGACAGGGCTCCCAGCCCCAGCATTTT. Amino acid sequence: CASSEGQGSQPQHF.

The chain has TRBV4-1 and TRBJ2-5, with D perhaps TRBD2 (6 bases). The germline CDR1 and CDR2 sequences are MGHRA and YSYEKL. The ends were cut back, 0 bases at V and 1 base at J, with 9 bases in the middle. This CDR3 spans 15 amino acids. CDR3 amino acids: CASSQDGGTQETQYF. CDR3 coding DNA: TGCGCCAGCAGCCAAGACGGCGGGACCCAAGAGACCCAGTACTTC.

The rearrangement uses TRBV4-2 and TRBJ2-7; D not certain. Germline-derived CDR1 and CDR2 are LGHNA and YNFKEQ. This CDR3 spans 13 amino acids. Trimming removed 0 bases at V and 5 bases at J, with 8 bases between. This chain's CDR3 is CASSQDPGDEQYF. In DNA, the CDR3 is TGTGCCAGCAGCCAAGATCCGGGCGACGAGCAGTACTTC.

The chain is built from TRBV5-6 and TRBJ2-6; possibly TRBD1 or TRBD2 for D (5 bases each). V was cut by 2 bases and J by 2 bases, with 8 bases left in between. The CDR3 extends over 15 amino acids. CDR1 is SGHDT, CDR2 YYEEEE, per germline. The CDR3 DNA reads TGTGCCAGCAGCTTCTGGGGGACTGGGGCCAACGTCCTGACTTTC. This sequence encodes CASSFWGTGANVLTF.

Here the CDR3 reads CSSRVLTGELFF. CDR3 nucleotide sequence: TGCAGCTCCAGGGTTCTCACCGGGGAGCTGTTTTTT. This sequence joins TRBV29-1 and TRBJ2-2; tentatively, D is TRBD1 (5 bases). The CDR3 has 12 residues. Trimming took 8 bases from V and 4 from J, leaving 11 bases between them. Germline V gene data show CDR1 as SQVTM and CDR2 as ANQGSEA.

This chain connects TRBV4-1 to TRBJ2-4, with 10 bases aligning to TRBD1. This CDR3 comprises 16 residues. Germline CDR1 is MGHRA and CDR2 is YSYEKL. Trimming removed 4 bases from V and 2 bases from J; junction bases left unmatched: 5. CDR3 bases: TGCGCCAGCAGCCCGGGACAGGGGCCGACCAAAAACATTCAGTACTTC. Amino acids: CASSPGQGPTKNIQYF.

The CDR3, as DNA: TGCGCCAGCAGCCCGGGAACAGGTCCGCAGTATTTT. This encodes CASSPGTGPQYF. The chain is built from TRBV4-3 and TRBJ2-3; D tentatively reads TRBD1 or TRBD2 (5 bases each). There are 12 residues in the CDR3. The V end lost 4 bases, the J end lost 10 bases, and 12 bases lay between the germline ends. CDR1 is LGHNA and CDR2 is YSLEER in the germline V gene.

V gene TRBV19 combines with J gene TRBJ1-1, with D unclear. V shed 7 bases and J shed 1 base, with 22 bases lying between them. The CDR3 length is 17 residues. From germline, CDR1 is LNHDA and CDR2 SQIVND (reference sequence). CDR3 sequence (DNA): TGTGCCAGTAACCCTTACTGGATCGAGGAGGGGAACACTGAAGCTTTCTTT. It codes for CASNPYWIEEGNTEAFF.

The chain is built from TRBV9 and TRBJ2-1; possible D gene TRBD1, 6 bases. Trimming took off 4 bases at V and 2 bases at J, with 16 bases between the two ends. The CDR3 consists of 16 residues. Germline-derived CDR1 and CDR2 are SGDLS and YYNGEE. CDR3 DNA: TGTGCCAGCAGCATCAGGGGCAGGGTACCCTACAATGAGCAGTTCTTC. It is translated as CASSIRGRVPYNEQFF.